The text below deals with one TCR beta chain. This sample is drawn from a study of CD8 T cells in Susac syndrome. Per the germline V gene, CDR1 is MRHNA and CDR2 is SNTAGT. Between the trimmed V and J ends, which lost 6 bases and 3 bases, there was a span of 11 bases. The CDR3 totals 14 residues. Random hexamers served to reverse transcribe roughly 0.45 to 1 ug RNA. TCRdb itself ran the immunoSEQ multiplex PCR reads through MiXCR, one entry per CDR3 protein. The repertoire holds about 130,000 distinct CDR3 sequences, over 85% seen once, with approximately 0.2% in the top ten. The chain carries TRBV6-4 and TRBJ2-2; D may correspond to TRBD1 or TRBD2 (6 bases each). This clonotype originated in a human donor with Susac syndrome. The sequencing input was CD8+ T cells from PBMCs. The DNA for the CDR3 is TGTGCCAGCAGCTCGGGGGCGGACACCGGGGAGCTGTTTTTT. It translates to CASSSGADTGELFF.